This T cell receptor (beta chain) was captured by sequencing in a study of human T cells and chemical hapten exposure. Sample time point: pre-sensitization, week 0. The treatment here: therapeutic diphenylcyclopropenone sensitization with weekly scalp DPC. Non-pregnant alopecia patients aged 18 to 70, suitable for DPC therapy. Germline V lookup: CDR1 KGHDR, CDR2 SFDVKD. After removal of 5 bases from V and 1 base from J, the junction contained 4 bases not matched to a gene. This CDR3 has 15 amino acids. The library tagged each cDNA molecule with unique molecular identifiers. TCRdb processed the RACE reads anew with MiXCR; each CDR3 protein has one entry. The sample includes 90,000 or so distinct CDR3 sequences, 8.5% to 9% of them seen just once.

The source of this sequence is a man aged 40-49 years with alopecia areata. Some clones in this sample may be carry-over from other donors' samples. The specimen comprised whole blood, sampled in connection with sensitization to the hapten diphenylcyclopropenone (DPC). This sequence joins TRBV24-1 and TRBJ2-3; 8 bases are shared with TRBD1. The CDR3 region is CATSGRGQGTDTQYF. CDR3 nucleotide sequence: TGTGCCACCAGTGGCAGGGGGCAGGGCACAGATACGCAGTATTTT.